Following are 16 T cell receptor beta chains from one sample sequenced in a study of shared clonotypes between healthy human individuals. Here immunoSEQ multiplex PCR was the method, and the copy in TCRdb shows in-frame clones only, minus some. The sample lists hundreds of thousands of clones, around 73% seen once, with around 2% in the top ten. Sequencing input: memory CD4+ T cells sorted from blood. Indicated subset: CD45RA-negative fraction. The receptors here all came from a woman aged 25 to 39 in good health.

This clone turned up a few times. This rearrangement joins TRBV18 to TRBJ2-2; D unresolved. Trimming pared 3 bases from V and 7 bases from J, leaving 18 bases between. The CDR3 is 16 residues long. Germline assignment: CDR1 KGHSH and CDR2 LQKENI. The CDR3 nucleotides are TGTGCCAGCTCACCCCCTTCGGAGCTTGTTGGCGGGGAGCTGTTTTTT. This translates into CASSPPSELVGGELFF.

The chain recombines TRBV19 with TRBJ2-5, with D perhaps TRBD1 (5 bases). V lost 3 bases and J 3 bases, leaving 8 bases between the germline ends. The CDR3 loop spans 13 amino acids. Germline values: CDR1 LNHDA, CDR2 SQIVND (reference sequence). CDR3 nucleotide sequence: TGTGCCAGTAGTATCGCCAGGGAAGAGACCCAGTACTTC. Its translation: CASSIAREETQYF.

The CDR3 DNA reads TGTGCCAGCAGTGAATCCCAGATGGATCAGCCCCAGCATTTT. Translating gives CASSESQMDQPQHF. The V gene is TRBV6-1, the J gene TRBJ1-5; no firm D call. V dropped 2 bases and J dropped 5 bases, with 10 bases sitting between them. This CDR3 has 14 amino acids. CDR1 is MNHNS and CDR2 is SASEGT in the germline V gene.

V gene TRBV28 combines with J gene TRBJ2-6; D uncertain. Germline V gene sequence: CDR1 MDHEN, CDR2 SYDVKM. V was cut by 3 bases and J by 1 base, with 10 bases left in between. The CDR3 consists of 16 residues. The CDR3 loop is CASSFLGWSGANVLTF. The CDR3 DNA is TGTGCCAGCAGTTTTCTGGGATGGTCTGGGGCCAACGTCCTGACTTTC.

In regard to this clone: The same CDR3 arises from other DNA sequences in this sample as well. This CDR3 reads CASSYSRDTQYF. In DNA form, the CDR3 reads TGTGCCAGCAGTTACTCGAGGGATACGCAGTATTTT. The chain joins TRBV6-5 to TRBJ2-3; D gene uncertain. Germline-derived CDR1 and CDR2 are MNHEY and SVGAGI. The CDR3 covers 12 residues. V shed 0 bases and J shed 6 bases, with 4 bases lying between them.

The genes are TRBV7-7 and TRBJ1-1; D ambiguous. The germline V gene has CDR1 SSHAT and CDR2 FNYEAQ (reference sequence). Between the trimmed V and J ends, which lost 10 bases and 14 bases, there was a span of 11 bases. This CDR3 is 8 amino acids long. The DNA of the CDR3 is TGTGCCACCACCCTCGGCTTCTTT. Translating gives CATTLGFF.

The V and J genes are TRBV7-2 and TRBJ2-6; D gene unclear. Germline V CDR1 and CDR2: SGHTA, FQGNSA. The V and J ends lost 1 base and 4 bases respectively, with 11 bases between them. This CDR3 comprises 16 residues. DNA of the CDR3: TGTGCCAGCAGCTTAGAACGCACTCCAGGGGCCAACGTCCTGACTTTC. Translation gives CASSLERTPGANVLTF.

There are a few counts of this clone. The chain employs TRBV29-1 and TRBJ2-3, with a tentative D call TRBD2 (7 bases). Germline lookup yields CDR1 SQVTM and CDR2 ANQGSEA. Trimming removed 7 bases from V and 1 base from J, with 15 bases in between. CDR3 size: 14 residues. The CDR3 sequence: CSGLVGGGTDTQYF. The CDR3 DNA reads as TGCAGCGGCCTCGTAGGGGGGGGCACAGATACGCAGTATTTT.

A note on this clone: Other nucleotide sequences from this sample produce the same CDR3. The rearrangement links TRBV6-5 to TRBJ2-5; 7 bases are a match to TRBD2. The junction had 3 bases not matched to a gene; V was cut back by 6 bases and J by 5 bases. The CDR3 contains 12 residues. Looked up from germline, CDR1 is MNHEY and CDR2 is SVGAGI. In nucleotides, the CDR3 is TGTGCCAGCAGAGGTAGCGGGGAGACCCAGTACTTC. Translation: CASRGSGETQYF.

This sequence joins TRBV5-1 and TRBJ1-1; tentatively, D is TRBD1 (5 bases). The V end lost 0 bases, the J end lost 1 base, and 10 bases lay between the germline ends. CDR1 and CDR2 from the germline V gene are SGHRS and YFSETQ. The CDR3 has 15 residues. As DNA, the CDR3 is TGCGCCAGCAGCTTGGGTGCAGGGCAGAACACTGAAGCTTTCTTT. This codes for CASSLGAGQNTEAFF.

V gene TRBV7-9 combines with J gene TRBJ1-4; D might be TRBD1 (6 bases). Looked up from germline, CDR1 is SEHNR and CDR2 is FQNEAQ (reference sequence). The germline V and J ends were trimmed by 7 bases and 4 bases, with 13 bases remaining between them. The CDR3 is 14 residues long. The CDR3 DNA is TGTGCCAGCACCTTGGACAGCTTTAATGAAAAACTGTTTTTT. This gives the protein CASTLDSFNEKLFF. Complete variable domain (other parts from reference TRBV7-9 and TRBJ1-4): DTGVSQNPRHKITKRGQNVTFRCDPISEHNRLYWYRQTLGQGPEFLTYFQNEAQLEKSRLLSDRFSAERPKGSFSTLEIQRTEQGDSAMYLCASTLDSFNEKLFFGSGTQLSVL.

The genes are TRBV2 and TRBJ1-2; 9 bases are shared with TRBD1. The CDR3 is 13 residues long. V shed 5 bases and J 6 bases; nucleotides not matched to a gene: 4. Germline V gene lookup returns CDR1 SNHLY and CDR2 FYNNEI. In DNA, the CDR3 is TGTGCCAGCAGTCTGACAGGGGGTGATGGCTACACCTTC. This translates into CASSLTGGDGYTF.

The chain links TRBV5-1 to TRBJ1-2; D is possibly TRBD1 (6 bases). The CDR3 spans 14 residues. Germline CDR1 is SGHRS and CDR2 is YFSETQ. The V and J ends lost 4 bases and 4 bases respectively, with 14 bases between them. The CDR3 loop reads CASSRRTASYGYTF. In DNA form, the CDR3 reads TGCGCCAGCAGCCGGCGGACAGCTTCCTATGGCTACACCTTC.

In DNA form, the CDR3 reads TGTGCCAGCAGTCCCAGGCTAGCGGGAGTTCCCGGGGAGCTGTTTTTT. It translates to CASSPRLAGVPGELFF. V gene TRBV28 combines with J gene TRBJ2-2, with 10 positions matching TRBD2. Germline V gene lookup returns CDR1 MDHEN and CDR2 SYDVKM. V shed 5 bases and J 6 bases; nucleotides not matched to a gene: 9. The CDR3 runs to 16 residues.

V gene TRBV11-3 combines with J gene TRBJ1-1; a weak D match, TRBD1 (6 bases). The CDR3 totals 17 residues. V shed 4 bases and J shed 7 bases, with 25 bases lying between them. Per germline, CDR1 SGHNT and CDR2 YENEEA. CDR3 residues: CASSSILAVTGGFEAFF. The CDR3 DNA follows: TGTGCCAGCAGCTCCATACTAGCCGTGACAGGAGGGTTTGAAGCTTTCTTT.

In nucleotides, the CDR3 is TGTGCCAGCAGGCCGGAATCGATTCCCTACGAGCAGTACTTC. It translates to CASRPESIPYEQYF. This rearrangement joins TRBV28 to TRBJ2-7; D gene unclear. The germline V gene encodes CDR1 MDHEN and CDR2 SYDVKM. Between the trimmed V and J ends, which lost 6 bases and 2 bases, there was a span of 14 bases. The CDR3 has 14 residues. Full variable domain (missing parts from reference TRBV28 and TRBJ2-7): DVKVTQSSRYLVKRTGEKVFLECVQDMDHENMFWYRQDPGLGLRLIYFSYDVKMKEKGDIPEGYSVSREKKERFSLILESASTNQTSMYLCASRPESIPYEQYFGPGTRLTVT.